The entry below gives a single T cell receptor (beta chain) sequence along with its context. This entry is derived from a study of blood T cell repertoires in COVID-19. Some clones are missing from TCRdb's copy, which holds only in-frame ones; the method was immunoSEQ multiplex PCR. The sample carries around 140,000 clones, over 75% recorded once. The CDR3 is 16 residues long. Trimming shortened V by 2 bases and J by 0 bases, and 11 bases separated the two germline ends. CDR1 is KGHSH and CDR2 is LQKENI in the germline V gene. The chain employs TRBV18 and TRBJ1-3, with a tentative D call TRBD1 (5 bases). The sequenced sample was peripheral blood. The TCR was taken from a man between 60 and 75 years old with active or convalescent COVID-19. CDR3 residues: CASSPSPGVSGNTIYF. In nucleotides, the CDR3 is TGTGCCAGCTCACCAAGTCCGGGGGTCTCTGGAAACACCATATATTTT.